This T cell receptor beta chain was recovered during a study of blood T cell repertoires in COVID-19. About the research overall: COVID-19 samples collected from the United States, Italy and Spain covered acute and convalescent phases. PBMCs, B-cell-depleted T cells, or T cells were the source of the cDNA or gDNA that made up the material.

The CDR3 length is 16 residues. Per germline, CDR1 MGHRA and CDR2 YSYEKL. Trimming removed 3 bases from V and 0 bases from J; junction bases left unmatched: 2. Methods used by the authors: Cell counts per sample came from amplifying reference gene primers. Only in-frame clones appear in the TCRdb table, and some are missing; sequencing was by immunoSEQ multiplex PCR. That table supplies the V and J calls and clone size; D and trimming were determined from the DNA. Of approximately 250,000 clones in the sample, roughly four fifths were seen once. This chain uses TRBV4-1 with TRBJ2-5; 12 bases are a match to TRBD2. The sample comprised peripheral blood. The receptor comes from a woman in her forties or fifties with acute or convalescent COVID-19. This chain's CDR3 is CASSQTSGGHQETQYF. Written as DNA, the CDR3 is TGCGCCAGCAGCCAGACTAGCGGGGGACACCAAGAGACCCAGTACTTC.